Reported below is one T cell receptor beta chain. What it binds is unknown. The data belong to a study of cytomegalovirus exposure and HLA in healthy donors. General study results and limits: Generally TCR sequences proved uncommon, though certain public TCRs appeared in numerous donors.

PCR employed 60 Vbeta and 13 Jbeta primers. Assay used: immunoSEQ multiplex PCR; TCRdb lists only in-frame clones, some missing. Of about 150,000 clones detected, approximately 73% appear once; the ten largest clones hold approximately 1.8%. The length of the CDR3 is 12 residues. The V gene's germline CDR1 is KGHSH and CDR2 LQKENI. Trimming took off 4 bases at V and 7 bases at J, with 7 bases between the two ends. The genes are TRBV18 and TRBJ1-4; D gene unclear. Sample: PBMCs. The clonotype was recovered from a woman aged 18-29 years in good health and CMV-seronegative. The CDR3 spells CASSRPGEKLFF. DNA for the CDR3: TGTGCCAGCTCACGACCCGGTGAAAAACTGTTTTTT.